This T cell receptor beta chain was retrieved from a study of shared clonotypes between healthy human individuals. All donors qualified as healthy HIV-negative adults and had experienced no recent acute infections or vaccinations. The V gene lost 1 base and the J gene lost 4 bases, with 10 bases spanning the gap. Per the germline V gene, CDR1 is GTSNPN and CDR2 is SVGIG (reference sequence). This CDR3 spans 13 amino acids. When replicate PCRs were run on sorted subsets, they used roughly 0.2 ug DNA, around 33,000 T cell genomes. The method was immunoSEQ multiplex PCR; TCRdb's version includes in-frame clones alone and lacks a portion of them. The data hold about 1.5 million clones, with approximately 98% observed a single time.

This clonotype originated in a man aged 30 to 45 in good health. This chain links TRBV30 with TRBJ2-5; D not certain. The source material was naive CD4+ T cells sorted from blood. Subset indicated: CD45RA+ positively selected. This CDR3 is CAWSEGRRETQYF. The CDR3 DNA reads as TGTGCCTGGAGTGAAGGGCGACGAGAGACCCAGTACTTC.